This T cell receptor beta chain was sequenced during a study of beta chain features in type 1 diabetes. Background on the study: Healthy donors and patients had similar age, gender and cell yields.

Naive, central memory, regulatory and stem cell-like memory cells within the CD4+ compartment were sorted using CD45RO/CCR7/CD25/CD127/CD95/CD27. What was sequenced were expressed TCRB transcripts, since all of the isolated RNA had been reverse transcribed. Each sample of naive, central memory or regulatory T cells had, on average, about 3.6 million reads. Here immunoSEQ multiplex PCR was the method, and the copy in TCRdb shows in-frame clones only, minus some. The table lists 300,000 to 350,000 clones, roughly 14% of them singletons. Study-level findings and limits: Within each of all four CD4+ subsets, Type 1 diabetes patients had TCRB CDR3s that were moderately but significantly shorter. cDNA-based sequencing might over-represent cells highly expressing TCR.

The CDR3 has 14 residues. The V gene lost 6 bases and the J gene lost 7 bases, with 19 bases spanning the gap. Germline CDR1 reads LNHDA; CDR2 reads SQIVND (reference sequence). This clone turned up a few times. Its antigen is undetermined. V and J are TRBV19 and TRBJ2-7; tentatively, D is TRBD1 (6 bases). The origin of this receptor is a woman between 18 and 29 years old with type 1 diabetes. The specimen sequenced was naive CD4+ T cells from blood. The CDR3, as DNA: TGTGCCAGTAGACCCCCGGCAGGGGTGAGTGAGCAGTACTTC. Translation: CASRPPAGVSEQYF.